This is a list of T cell receptor beta chains from one sample in a study of T cell responses to AZD1222 COVID-19 vaccine. Using immunoSEQ multiplex PCR, the repertoire was profiled, and TCRdb retains in-frame clones only, with some absent. Altogether about 100,000 clones are present, roughly 89% being singletons, with the ten largest covering approximately 15%. Sequences were derived from peripheral blood, sampled on day 0 of AZD1222 vaccination. Every receptor here comes from an adult in good health. The CDR3 runs from the conserved cysteine through the conserved F or W. A D gene is named only where the DNA matches it firmly. A row's size may be missing; if present it is once, few, many or a size class.

size: -
D: -
J: TRBJ1-2
V: TRBV5-4
DNA: TGTGCCAGCAGCCCCGGGACCCAGACCTATGGCTACACCTTC
CDR3: CASSPGTQTYGYTF

size: once
D: TRBD1
J: TRBJ2-2
V: TRBV5-1
DNA: TGCGCCAGCAGCCTACGACAGGGTGGGGTCACCGGGGAGCTGTTTTTT
CDR3: CASSLRQGGVTGELFF

size: few
D: -
J: TRBJ1-6
V: TRBV7-8
DNA: TGTGCCAGTACTCCTGCCCCACGGGGGCAATCACCCCTCCACTTT
CDR3: CASTPAPRGQSPLHF

size: few
D: TRBD1
J: TRBJ1-6
V: TRBV6-5
DNA: TGTGCCAGCAGAAGTCCGGGACAGTATTCACCCCTCCACTTT
CDR3: CASRSPGQYSPLHF

size: -
D: -
J: TRBJ1-1
V: TRBV12-3/TRBV12-4
DNA: TGTGCCAGCGGTGGCAGGAACACTGAAGCTTTCTTT
CDR3: CASGGRNTEAFF

size: -
D: TRBD1
J: TRBJ2-7
V: TRBV7-2
DNA: TGTGCCAGCAGCTTAGTGGTACAGGGGTTCGACGAGCAGTACTTC
CDR3: CASSLVVQGFDEQYF

size: few
D: -
J: TRBJ2-7
V: TRBV4-1
DNA: TGCGCCAGCAGCCAAGTGGACCCCGGCCTTATCACCTACGAGCAGTACTTC
CDR3: CASSQVDPGLITYEQYF

size: -
D: -
J: TRBJ1-1
V: TRBV18
DNA: TGTGCCAGCTCACCCGGACAGCCCCGTGAAGCTTTCTTT
CDR3: CASSPGQPREAFF

size: -
D: -
J: TRBJ1-1
V: TRBV11-3
DNA: TGTGCCAGCAGAAGAGGGGCCGGGGGCACTGAAGCTTTCTTT
CDR3: CASRRGAGGTEAFF

size: -
D: -
J: TRBJ2-5
V: TRBV7-3
DNA: TGTGCCAGCACTCCCGGAGCCCCGAGGGAGGAGACCCAGTACTTC
CDR3: CASTPGAPREETQYF

size: -
D: TRBD1
J: TRBJ1-2
V: TRBV6-2/TRBV6-3
DNA: TGTGCCAGCAGTTTGAAACAGGGGTTTGGCTACACCTTC
CDR3: CASSLKQGFGYTF

size: -
D: -
J: TRBJ1-2
V: TRBV27
DNA: TGTGCCAGCAGGACAGGAACCCTCAGCTATGGCTACACCTTC
CDR3: CASRTGTLSYGYTF

size: -
D: TRBD2
J: TRBJ2-3
V: TRBV5-1
DNA: TGCGCCAGCAGCTCTAGCGGGATAAGTACAGATACGCAGTATTTT
CDR3: CASSSSGISTDTQYF

size: -
D: -
J: TRBJ1-2
V: TRBV18
DNA: TGTGCCAGCTCACCTGGGAACGTGGGGGGCTATGGCTACACCTTC
CDR3: CASSPGNVGGYGYTF

size: -
D: -
J: TRBJ2-2
V: TRBV27
DNA: TGTGCCAGCAGGGCGCGCAGTAACACCGGGGAGCTGTTTTTT
CDR3: CASRARSNTGELFF

size: -
D: TRBD1
J: TRBJ2-1
V: TRBV4-1
DNA: TGCGCCAGCAGCCACGGGACAGGGGGTGGGATCTCCTACAATGAGCAGTTCTTC
CDR3: CASSHGTGGGISYNEQFF

size: -
D: TRBD1
J: TRBJ1-1
V: TRBV18
DNA: TGTGCCAGCTCCCCGGGAAGGGGGCTTACTGAAGCTTTCTTT
CDR3: CASSPGRGLTEAFF

size: -
D: TRBD2
J: TRBJ2-2
V: TRBV5-6
DNA: TGTGCCAGCAGCTTTATAGGCGGGGGGGCCGGGGAGCTGTTTTTT
CDR3: CASSFIGGGAGELFF

size: -
D: TRBD2
J: TRBJ2-1
V: TRBV19
DNA: TGTGCCAGTTCACGGGAGGACTCCTACAATGAGCAGTTCTTC
CDR3: CASSREDSYNEQFF

size: -
D: -
J: TRBJ1-5
V: TRBV7-2
DNA: TGTGCCAGCAGCCGGGGGGGAGGTAATCAGCCCCAGCATTTT
CDR3: CASSRGGGNQPQHF

size: -
D: -
J: TRBJ1-3
V: TRBV7-9
DNA: TGTGCCAGCAGCTTAGGAGGGGGGCGAGGTGGAAACACCATATATTTT
CDR3: CASSLGGGRGGNTIYF

size: -
D: -
J: TRBJ1-1
V: TRBV7-3
DNA: TGTGCCAGCAGCTTGGGGCCTGGTCAGGGGCACACTGAAGCTTTCTTT
CDR3: CASSLGPGQGHTEAFF

size: few
D: -
J: TRBJ1-3
V: TRBV5-6
DNA: TGTGCCAGCAGCTTGTTTACGGATCCGAGTGGAAACACCATATATTTT
CDR3: CASSLFTDPSGNTIYF

size: -
D: TRBD1
J: TRBJ2-7
V: TRBV27
DNA: TGTGCCAGCAGTCCAGACAGGGTTGGCTACGAGCAGTACTTC
CDR3: CASSPDRVGYEQYF

size: once
D: -
J: TRBJ2-3
V: TRBV19
DNA: TGTGCCAGTAGTCTCCGGGACACCGCGGGAGATACGCAGTATTTT
CDR3: CASSLRDTAGDTQYF

size: -
D: TRBD1
J: TRBJ2-6
V: TRBV19
DNA: TGTGCCAGTAGTATGAACAGGGGGCTTACTGGGGCCAACGTCCTGACTTTC
CDR3: CASSMNRGLTGANVLTF

size: once
D: -
J: TRBJ1-5
V: TRBV4-2
DNA: TGTGCCAGCAGCCAAGTCTGGGAGGACAATAGCAATCAGCCCCAGCATTTT
CDR3: CASSQVWEDNSNQPQHF

size: few
D: -
J: TRBJ1-1
V: TRBV12-3/TRBV12-4
DNA: TGTGCCAGCAGTTTAGAGGCGAGGAGCGAAGCTTTCTTT
CDR3: CASSLEARSEAFF

size: once
D: -
J: TRBJ2-7
V: TRBV5-1
DNA: TGCGCCAGCAGCTTTGCGCAGGGGGGTTACTACGAGCAGTACTTC
CDR3: CASSFAQGGYYEQYF

size: -
D: -
J: TRBJ1-2
V: TRBV19
DNA: TGTGCCAGTAGTACTCAGGAGGGAAGTTATGGCTACACCTTC
CDR3: CASSTQEGSYGYTF

size: -
D: TRBD1
J: TRBJ1-2
V: TRBV28
DNA: TGTGCCAGCAGTTTCTTCGGACAGGGCTATGGCTACACCTTC
CDR3: CASSFFGQGYGYTF